This T cell receptor (beta chain) appears in the sequencing data of a study of OX40 agonist ivuxolimab in advanced cancers. For the study at large: Participants averaged roughly 57 years of age (range about 23 to 80) and were around 83% male. Treatment received earlier with anti-PD-1, anti-PD-L1 or anti-CTLA-4 agents was allowed, and more than 30% had some.

V was cut by 7 bases and J by 6 bases, with 9 bases left in between. The CDR3 has 10 amino acids. The germline gives CDR1 DFQATT, CDR2 SNEGSKA (reference sequence). Overall study findings and caveats: Mean expanded clone counts were higher in CD8+ than CD4+ T cells.

This clone was picked up one time. No antigen is known for it. Sequenced by immunoSEQ multiplex PCR; TCRdb stores in-frame clones only, minus some. The table has about 18,000 clones, 70% to 90% seen once. The genes are TRBV20-1 and TRBJ1-2, with D hard to call. This TCR was sampled from an adult with an advanced solid tumor such as melanoma, head and neck, liver or kidney cancer. The sample here was CD4+ or CD8+ T cells sorted from blood, taken in a trial of the OX40 agonist ivuxolimab. CDR3 coding DNA: TGCAGTGTTTGGTTTCATGGCTACACCTTC. Its protein is CSVWFHGYTF.